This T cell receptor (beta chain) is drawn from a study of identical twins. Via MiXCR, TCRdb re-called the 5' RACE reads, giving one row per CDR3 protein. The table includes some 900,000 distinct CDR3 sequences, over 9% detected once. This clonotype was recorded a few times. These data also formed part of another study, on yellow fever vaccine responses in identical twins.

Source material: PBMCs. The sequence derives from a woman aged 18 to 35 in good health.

CDR3 residues: CASSYPNRGRGDATGELFF. CDR3 DNA: TGTGCCAGCAGTTACCCGAATAGGGGTAGGGGGGACGCCACCGGGGAGCTGTTTTTT. The chain has TRBV6-5 and TRBJ2-2; D possibly uses TRBD1 or TRBD2 (6 bases each). The CDR3 sequence is 19 residues long. Trimming shortened V by 2 bases and J by 4 bases, and 23 bases separated the two germline ends. The V gene's germline CDR1 is MNHEY and CDR2 SVGAGI.